This is a list of T cell receptor beta chains from one sample in a study of vaccination effects on CD4 cells after COVID-19. Antigens for these TCRs are unknown. TCRdb keeps only in-frame clones here, not all; method: immunoSEQ multiplex PCR. The sample holds 50,000 or so clones, just under 80% seen once. This specimen consisted of CD4+ T cells from PBMCs cultured with HCoV-OC43 spike peptides, obtained before COVID-19 vaccination. These receptor sequences come from a human donor who received a COVID-19 vaccine. The CDR3 runs from the conserved cysteine through the conserved F or W. A D gene is named only where the DNA matches it firmly. Not every row has a clone size; where given, it reads once, few, many or a size class.

>TRBJ2-6|13|-|once|TRBV2
CAGLRSGANVLTF
TGTGCCGGTCTACGGTCTGGGGCCAACGTCCTGACTTTC
>TRBJ1-6|15|-|few|TRBV9
CASSVEHLGNSPLHF
TGTGCCAGCAGCGTGGAGCACCTTGGAAATTCACCCCTCCACTTT
>TRBJ1-2|13|-|few|TRBV2
CASSEMVEGGYTF
TGTGCCAGCAGTGAAATGGTGGAAGGGGGCTACACCTTC
>TRBJ1-4|15|-|-|TRBV11-2
CASSSHQGTNEKLFF
TGTGCCAGCAGCTCACACCAGGGAACTAATGAAAAACTGTTTTTT
>TRBJ2-5|14|TRBD2|-|TRBV2
CASSRLAGTETQYF
TGTGCCAGCAGTCGACTAGCGGGGACGGAGACCCAGTACTTC
>TRBJ1-6|16|TRBD1|few|TRBV6-5
CASSSLRQGTNSPLHF
TGTGCCAGCAGTTCCCTACGACAGGGTACCAATTCACCCCTCCACTTT
>TRBJ1-2|14|-|-|TRBV6-5
CASSYSKGSYGYTF
TGTGCCAGCAGTTACTCGAAGGGCAGCTATGGCTACACCTTC
>TRBJ2-6|16|TRBD2|-|TRBV9
CASSRRGDSGANVLTF
TGTGCCAGCAGCCGCCGGGGGGACTCTGGGGCCAACGTCCTGACTTTC
>TRBJ1-1|13|-|-|TRBV4-3
CASSQDFGRGAFF
TGCGCCAGCAGCCAAGATTTTGGCCGCGGGGCTTTCTTT
>TRBJ2-1|15|-|-|TRBV9
CASSVSASSYNEQFF
TGTGCCAGCAGCGTCTCGGCGAGCTCCTACAATGAGCAGTTCTTC
>TRBJ1-2|13|TRBD1|few|TRBV24-1
CATSDRTGGGYTF
TGTGCCACCAGTGACCGGACAGGGGGTGGCTACACCTTC
>TRBJ2-3|14|-|-|TRBV4-1
CASSQADKTDTQYF
TGCGCCAGCAGCCAAGCAGATAAAACAGATACGCAGTATTTT
>TRBJ1-1|15|-|-|TRBV6-5
CASSYSDVANTEAFF
TGTGCCAGCAGTTACTCGGACGTTGCGAACACTGAAGCTTTCTTT
>TRBJ1-6|17|TRBD1|-|TRBV4-3
CASSQDGPGQGNSPLHF
TGCGCCAGCAGCCAAGATGGCCCCGGACAGGGAAATTCACCCCTCCACTTT
>TRBJ2-3|14|-|-|TRBV29-1
CSVRRGTGTDTQYF
TGCAGCGTCAGGAGGGGCACCGGCACAGATACGCAGTATTTT
>TRBJ1-1|15|-|few|TRBV5-1
CASSLNLDLVPEAFF
TGCGCCAGCAGCTTGAATTTGGACTTAGTACCTGAAGCTTTCTTT
>TRBJ1-2|13|TRBD1|-|TRBV12-3/TRBV12-4
CASSQTGIYGYTF
TGTGCCAGCAGCCAGACAGGGATCTATGGCTACACCTTC
>TRBJ1-6|14|TRBD1|once|TRBV29-1
CSVITGGAGSPLHF
TGCAGCGTTATCACAGGGGGCGCGGGTTCACCCCTCCACTTT
>TRBJ1-3|17|-|-|TRBV4-1
CASSQASGLHSGNTIYF
TGCGCCAGCAGCCAAGCCTCGGGACTGCACTCTGGAAACACCATATATTTT
>TRBJ1-1|13|-|few|TRBV7-3
CASSSQGGTEAFF
TGTGCCAGCAGCTCTCAAGGGGGCACTGAAGCTTTCTTT
>TRBJ2-3|15|TRBD1|-|TRBV28
CASSSPGQAPDTQYF
TGTGCCAGCAGTTCCCCGGGACAGGCCCCAGATACGCAGTATTTT
>TRBJ2-1|15|-|-|TRBV27
CASSLGGAPYNEQFF
TGTGCCAGCAGTTTGGGGGGGGCCCCCTACAATGAGCAGTTCTTC
>TRBJ2-3|15|TRBD1|-|TRBV2
CASSPQGASTDTQYF
TGTGCCAGCAGTCCACAGGGGGCTAGCACAGATACGCAGTATTTT
>TRBJ2-2|14|TRBD2|-|TRBV19
CASREIAGTGELFF
TGTGCCAGTAGGGAGATAGCGGGGACCGGGGAGCTGTTTTTT
>TRBJ1-4|14|TRBD1|-|TRBV15
CATSRTGESEKLFF
TGTGCCACCAGCAGGACAGGGGAAAGTGAAAAACTGTTTTTT